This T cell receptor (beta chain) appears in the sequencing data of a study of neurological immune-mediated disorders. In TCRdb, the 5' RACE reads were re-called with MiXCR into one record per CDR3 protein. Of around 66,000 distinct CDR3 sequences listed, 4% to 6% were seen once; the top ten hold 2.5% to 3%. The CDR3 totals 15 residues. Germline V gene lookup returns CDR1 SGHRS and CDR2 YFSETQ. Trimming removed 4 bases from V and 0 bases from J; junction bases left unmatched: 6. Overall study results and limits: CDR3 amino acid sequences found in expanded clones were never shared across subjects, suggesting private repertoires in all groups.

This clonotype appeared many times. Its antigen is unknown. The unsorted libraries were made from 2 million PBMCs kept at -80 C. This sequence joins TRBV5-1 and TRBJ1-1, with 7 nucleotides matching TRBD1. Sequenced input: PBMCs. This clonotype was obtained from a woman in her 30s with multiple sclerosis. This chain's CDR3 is CASSRKQGMNTEAFF. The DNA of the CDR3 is TGCGCCAGCAGCAGAAAACAGGGGATGAACACTGAAGCTTTCTTT.